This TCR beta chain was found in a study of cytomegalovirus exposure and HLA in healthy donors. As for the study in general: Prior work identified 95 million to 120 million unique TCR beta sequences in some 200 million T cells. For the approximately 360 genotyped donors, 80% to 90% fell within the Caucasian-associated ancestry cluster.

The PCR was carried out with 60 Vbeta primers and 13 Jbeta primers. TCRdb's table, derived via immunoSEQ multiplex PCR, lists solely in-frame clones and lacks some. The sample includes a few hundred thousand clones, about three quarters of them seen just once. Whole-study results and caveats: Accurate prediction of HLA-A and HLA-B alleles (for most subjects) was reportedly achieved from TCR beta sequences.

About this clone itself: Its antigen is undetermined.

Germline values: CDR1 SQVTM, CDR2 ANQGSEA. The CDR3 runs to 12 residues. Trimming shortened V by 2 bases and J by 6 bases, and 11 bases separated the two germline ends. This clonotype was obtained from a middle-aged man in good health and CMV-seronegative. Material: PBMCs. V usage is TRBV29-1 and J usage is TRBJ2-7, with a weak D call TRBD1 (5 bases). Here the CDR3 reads CSVELLGPEQYF. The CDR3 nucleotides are TGCAGCGTTGAATTGTTGGGGCCCGAGCAGTACTTC.